This TCR beta chain appears in the sequencing data of a study of T cell responses to AZD1222 COVID-19 vaccine. Overall study results and limits: Two AZD1222 doses significantly raised spike-specific TCR breadth and depth over controls.

V gave up 4 bases and J gave up 5 bases, with 14 bases separating them. This CDR3 has 14 amino acids. Germline loops: CDR1 SEHNR, CDR2 FQNEAQ (reference sequence). Libraries were prepared by immunoSEQ multiplex PCR; TCRdb keeps only in-frame clonotypes and omits some of them. The table shows 87,000 or so clones, with around 90% occurring only once. A note on this clone: Its antigen is unknown.

This clonotype was sampled from an adult in good health. The chain has TRBV7-9 and TRBJ1-1; D is perhaps TRBD1 (5 bases). This specimen was peripheral blood, taken on day 0 of AZD1222 vaccination. The CDR3 spells CASSSHGGETEAFF. For the CDR3, the DNA is TGTGCCAGCAGCTCCCATGGGGGGGAGACTGAAGCTTTCTTT.